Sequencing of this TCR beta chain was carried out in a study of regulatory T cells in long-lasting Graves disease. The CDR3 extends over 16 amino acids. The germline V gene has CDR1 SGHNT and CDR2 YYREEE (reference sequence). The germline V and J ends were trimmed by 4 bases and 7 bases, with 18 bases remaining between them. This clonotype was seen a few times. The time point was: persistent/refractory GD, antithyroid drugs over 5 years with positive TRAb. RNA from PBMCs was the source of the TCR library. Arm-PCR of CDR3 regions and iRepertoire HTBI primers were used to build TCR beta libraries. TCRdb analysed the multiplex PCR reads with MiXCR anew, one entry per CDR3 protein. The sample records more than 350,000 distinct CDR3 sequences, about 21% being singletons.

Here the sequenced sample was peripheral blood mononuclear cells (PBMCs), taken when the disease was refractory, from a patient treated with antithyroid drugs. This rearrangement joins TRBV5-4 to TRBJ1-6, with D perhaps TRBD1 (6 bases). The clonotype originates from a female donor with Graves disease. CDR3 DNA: TGTGCCAGCAGCCTGGACAGCCTAATACCGAATTCACCCCTCCACTTT. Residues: CASSLDSLIPNSPLHF. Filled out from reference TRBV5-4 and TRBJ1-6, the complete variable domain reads ETGVTQSPTHLIKTRGQQVTLRCSSQSGHNTVSWYQQALGQGPQFIFQYYREEENGRGNFPPRFSGLQFPNYSSELNVNALELDDSALYLCASSLDSLIPNSPLHFGNGTRLTVT.